This T cell receptor beta chain was documented in a study of cytomegalovirus exposure and HLA in healthy donors. Study summary: 81% of some 390 genotyped donors fell in the Caucasian-associated ancestry cluster.

Primers: 60 Vbeta forward and 13 Jbeta reverse. Libraries were prepared by immunoSEQ multiplex PCR; TCRdb keeps only in-frame clonotypes and omits some of them. In the table there are some 110,000 clones, around 81% of which are singletons. This clone showed up just a few times. The antigen is not known. The CDR3 is made up of 11 amino acids. V lost 8 bases and J lost 6; bases outside the gene matches: 4. Germline V gene data show CDR1 as MNHEY and CDR2 as SMNVEV (reference sequence). Study findings and constraints: Three chains tied to CMV proved CMV antigen-specific in vitro. Using the classifier, cytomegalovirus status was reportedly diagnosed with high specificity and sensitivity. When analyzed later, a missense DCLRE1C variant was found to be linked to TCR beta V- and J-gene trimming.

The sequence was obtained from a woman in her 30s in good health and CMV-seronegative. This chain joins TRBV27 and TRBJ2-7, with 7 bases that match TRBD2. Sequences were obtained from PBMCs. For the CDR3, the DNA is TGTGCCAGCCACTCGGGGGGCGAGCAGTACTTC. Translation gives CASHSGGEQYF.